This is a list of T cell receptor beta chains from one sample in a study of a mutant IDH1 vaccine in newly diagnosed glioma. These receptors' antigens are unknown. Libraries were prepared by immunoSEQ multiplex PCR; TCRdb keeps only in-frame clonotypes and omits some of them. The profile shows roughly 31,000 clones, about four fifths of them singletons. The specimen comprised PBMCs, sampled from a glioma patient whose treatment included an IDH1 peptide vaccine. The receptors originated from a man aged 30-40 years with glioma. Both conserved end residues are part of each CDR3. The D gene is left open where the match is weak. The size entry is marked missing in some rows and otherwise reads once, few, many or a size class.

v_gene,j_gene,abundance,d_gene,CDR3aa,CDR3nt
TRBV14,TRBJ1-4,NA,NA,CASSQDLRSTLFF,TGTGCCAGCAGCCAAGATCTTCGTTCTACGCTGTTTTTT
TRBV7-9,TRBJ2-1,once,NA,CASSFPPAGTAYNEQFF,TGTGCCAGCAGCTTTCCCCCTGCGGGGACGGCTTACAATGAGCAGTTCTTC
TRBV5-8,TRBJ1-2,NA,NA,CASSLSRAGWNYGYTF,TGTGCCAGCAGCTTGTCCAGGGCGGGCTGGAACTATGGCTACACCTTC
TRBV6-6,TRBJ1-2,NA,NA,CASSYSGANYGYTF,TGTGCCAGCAGTTACTCGGGCGCTAACTATGGCTACACCTTC
TRBV30,TRBJ2-5,NA,NA,CAWRVGGGETQYF,TGTGCCTGGAGGGTAGGGGGGGGCGAGACCCAGTACTTC
TRBV10-2,TRBJ2-5,NA,TRBD2,CASSEYLLTSGETQYF,TGCGCCAGCAGTGAATATCTCCTAACTAGCGGAGAGACCCAGTACTTC
TRBV7-2,TRBJ1-2,NA,NA,CASSPGTFGYGYTF,TGTGCCAGCAGCCCCGGGACCTTTGGCTATGGCTACACCTTC
TRBV4-1,TRBJ2-3,NA,NA,CASTLGGTTSTDTQYF,TGCGCCAGCACCCTGGGGGGGACAACTAGCACAGATACGCAGTATTTT
TRBV4-1,TRBJ2-6,NA,TRBD2,CASSQVTRGAGANVLTF,TGCGCCAGCAGCCAAGTGACGCGGGGGGCGGGGGCCAACGTCCTGACTTTC
TRBV18,TRBJ1-1,NA,NA,CASSPLRGRHATEAFF,TGTGCCAGCTCACCACTTCGGGGGCGCCACGCCACTGAAGCTTTCTTT
TRBV29-1,TRBJ2-1,NA,TRBD2,CSVPSGRLLVQFF,TGCAGCGTCCCCAGCGGGAGGTTATTAGTGCAGTTCTTC
TRBV5-1,TRBJ2-7,NA,TRBD1,CASSSTGGPYEQYF,TGCGCCAGCAGCTCGACAGGGGGCCCCTACGAGCAGTACTTC
TRBV6-1,TRBJ2-7,NA,NA,CASSPENLSEQYF,TGTGCCAGCAGCCCCGAAAACCTCAGCGAGCAGTACTTC
TRBV19,TRBJ1-1,NA,NA,CASSISREVNTEAFF,TGTGCCAGTAGTATATCCAGGGAAGTGAACACTGAAGCTTTCTTT
TRBV30,TRBJ1-5,few,NA,CAWSVGGQTNQPQHF,TGTGCCTGGAGTGTTGGAGGGCAGACAAATCAGCCCCAGCATTTT
TRBV29-1,TRBJ2-6,NA,NA,CSAGGSTRTGANVLTF,TGCAGCGCGGGTGGATCGACCCGCACCGGGGCCAACGTCCTGACTTTC
TRBV27,TRBJ2-1,NA,NA,CASSSEWGPPSYNEQFF,TGTGCCAGCAGTTCTGAATGGGGTCCGCCCTCCTACAATGAGCAGTTCTTC
TRBV7-7,TRBJ2-7,NA,TRBD1,CASSKRGQDYEQYF,TGTGCCAGCAGCAAAAGGGGACAGGACTACGAGCAGTACTTC
TRBV9,TRBJ2-3,NA,TRBD1,CASSVGQGASDTQYF,TGTGCCAGCAGCGTAGGACAGGGGGCGTCAGATACGCAGTATTTT
TRBV29-1,TRBJ2-5,once,TRBD2,CSVQGLAGGFEETQYF,TGCAGCGTCCAGGGACTAGCGGGGGGGTTTGAGGAGACCCAGTACTTC
TRBV13,TRBJ2-1,NA,NA,CASSLALLAEQFF,TGTGCCAGCAGCTTAGCACTTTTGGCTGAGCAGTTCTTC
TRBV18,TRBJ2-2,NA,NA,CASSTAGTNTGELFF,TGTGCCAGCTCGACAGCAGGGACGAACACCGGGGAGCTGTTTTTT
TRBV19,TRBJ2-2,NA,TRBD2,CASRLRGGHTGELFF,TGTGCCAGTAGGCTGCGGGGGGGCCACACCGGGGAGCTGTTTTTT
TRBV7-2,TRBJ2-7,once,TRBD2,CASSLRGLAASYEQYF,TGTGCCAGCAGCTTAAGGGGACTAGCCGCTTCCTACGAGCAGTACTTC
TRBV5-5,TRBJ1-1,once,TRBD1,CASSPTQGAGTEAFF,TGTGCCAGCAGCCCTACACAGGGGGCCGGCACTGAAGCTTTCTTT
TRBV10-3,TRBJ2-7,NA,NA,CAISGGQNSEQYF,TGTGCCATCAGTGGCGGACAGAACTCCGAGCAGTACTTC
TRBV9,TRBJ1-3,NA,NA,CASSVTVRSAGNTIYF,TGTGCCAGCAGCGTAACAGTGAGATCTGCTGGAAACACCATATATTTT
TRBV25-1,TRBJ1-4,NA,NA,CASSEYRNEKLFF,TGTGCCAGCAGTGAATATCGTAATGAAAAACTGTTTTTT
TRBV30,TRBJ2-2,NA,TRBD2,CAWGKGLAFAGELFF,TGTGCCTGGGGGAAAGGACTAGCCTTTGCCGGGGAGCTGTTTTTT
TRBV19,TRBJ1-2,once,TRBD1,CASRETGGANYGYTF,TGTGCCAGTAGAGAGACAGGGGGCGCGAACTATGGCTACACCTTC
TRBV7-9,TRBJ2-5,NA,NA,CASSPNSLRETQYF,TGTGCCAGCAGCCCTAACTCCCTTAGAGAGACCCAGTACTTC
TRBV7-2,TRBJ2-7,NA,NA,CASSLGVFGTRSSYEQYF,TGTGCCAGCAGCTTGGGCGTTTTTGGGACGCGGAGCTCCTACGAGCAGTACTTC
TRBV9,TRBJ2-2,NA,TRBD1,CASSVLRTGGTGELFF,TGTGCCAGCAGCGTCCTCAGGACAGGGGGCACCGGGGAGCTGTTTTTT
TRBV9,TRBJ2-2,NA,TRBD1,CASSPSATGAVSGELFF,TGTGCCAGCAGCCCTTCCGCGACAGGGGCGGTATCCGGGGAGCTGTTTTTT
TRBV5-6,TRBJ2-5,once,NA,CASSLQFMGETQYF,TGTGCCAGCAGCTTGCAGTTCATGGGGGAGACCCAGTACTTC
TRBV19,TRBJ1-1,once,TRBD1,CASSIETGVNNEAFF,TGTGCCAGTAGTATTGAGACAGGGGTGAATAATGAAGCTTTCTTT
TRBV5-6,TRBJ2-7,NA,TRBD1,CASSYLVGGSHEQYF,TGTGCCAGCAGCTACTTGGTAGGGGGCTCCCACGAGCAGTACTTC
TRBV6-5,TRBJ2-1,NA,NA,CASSQTESSYNEQFF,TGTGCCAGCAGTCAGACAGAGAGCTCCTACAATGAGCAGTTCTTC
TRBV18,TRBJ1-5,NA,NA,CASSADVSNQPQHF,TGTGCCAGCTCAGCGGACGTTAGCAATCAGCCCCAGCATTTT
TRBV6-6,TRBJ1-5,NA,TRBD1,CASGQVSNQPQHF,TGTGCCAGCGGACAGGTCAGCAATCAGCCCCAGCATTTT
TRBV5-1,TRBJ1-1,NA,NA,CASSLGAEKNTEAFF,TGCGCCAGCAGCTTGGGGGCAGAAAAGAACACTGAAGCTTTCTTT
TRBV19,TRBJ1-1,NA,NA,CASSALVGGSTEAFF,TGTGCCAGTAGTGCCCTGGTAGGGGGGAGTACTGAAGCTTTCTTT
TRBV4-1,TRBJ1-1,few,NA,CASSQREGDWTEAFF,TGCGCCAGCAGCCAAAGGGAGGGGGATTGGACTGAAGCTTTCTTT
TRBV2,TRBJ2-7,NA,NA,CASSPRGGLVYEQYF,TGTGCCAGCAGTCCCCGAGGGGGGCTAGTCTACGAGCAGTACTTC
TRBV19,TRBJ1-5,NA,NA,CASSIASTQPQHF,TGTGCCAGTAGTATCGCGAGTACCCAGCCCCAGCATTTT
TRBV5-4,TRBJ1-1,NA,TRBD1,CASSSDRGHEAFF,TGTGCCAGCAGCTCCGACAGGGGACACGAAGCTTTCTTT
TRBV5-4,TRBJ1-4,few,TRBD1,CASSLPGQGETNEKLFF,TGTGCCAGCAGCTTGCCGGGACAGGGGGAAACTAATGAAAAACTGTTTTTT
TRBV5-5,TRBJ1-2,NA,NA,CASSEDTNNYGYTF,TGTGCCAGCAGCGAGGACACCAATAACTATGGCTACACCTTC
TRBV5-8,TRBJ2-7,NA,NA,CASSSPAPAYEQYF,TGTGCCAGCAGCTCGCCCGCCCCGGCCTACGAGCAGTACTTC